This T cell receptor beta chain originates from a study of blood T cell repertoires in COVID-19. Study details: From the United States, Italy and Spain came samples of acute and convalescent COVID-19. T cells, B-cell-depleted T cells, or PBMCs supplied cDNA or gDNA.

Under the authors' procedure: Amplifying reference gene primers gave estimates of nucleated cell counts. The assay was immunoSEQ multiplex PCR, and TCRdb's table has in-frame clones only and misses some. V and J calls and clone size are as listed in that table; D and trimming were resolved from the DNA. The top ten hold around 9.5% of the sample, which has over 200,000 clones, about nine tenths seen once. The receptor comes from a middle-aged man who had recovered from COVID-19. Material for sequencing was peripheral blood.

DNA of the CDR3: TGTGCCAGCACCTCAGGTCTGTCTAGCTACACCTTC. Its protein is CASTSGLSSYTF. The genes are TRBV6-5 and TRBJ1-2; no definite D call. Germline V lookup: CDR1 MNHEY, CDR2 SVGAGI. The length of the CDR3 is 12 residues. V was cut by 7 bases and J by 9 bases, with 15 bases left in between.